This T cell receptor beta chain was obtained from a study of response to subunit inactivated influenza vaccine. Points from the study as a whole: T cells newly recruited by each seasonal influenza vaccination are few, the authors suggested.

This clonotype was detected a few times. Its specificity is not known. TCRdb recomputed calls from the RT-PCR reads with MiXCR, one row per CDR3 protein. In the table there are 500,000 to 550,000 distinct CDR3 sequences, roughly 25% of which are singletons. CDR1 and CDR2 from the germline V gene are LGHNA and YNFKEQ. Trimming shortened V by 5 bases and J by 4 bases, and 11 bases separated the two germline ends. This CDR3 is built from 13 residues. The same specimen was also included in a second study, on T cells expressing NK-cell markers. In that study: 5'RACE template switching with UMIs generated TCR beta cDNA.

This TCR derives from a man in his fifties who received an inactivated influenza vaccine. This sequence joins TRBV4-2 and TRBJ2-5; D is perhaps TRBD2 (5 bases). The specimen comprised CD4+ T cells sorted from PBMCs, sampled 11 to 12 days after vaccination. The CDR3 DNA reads TGTGCCAGCAGCGTCGGGGTGGGAGAGACCCAGTACTTC. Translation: CASSVGVGETQYF.